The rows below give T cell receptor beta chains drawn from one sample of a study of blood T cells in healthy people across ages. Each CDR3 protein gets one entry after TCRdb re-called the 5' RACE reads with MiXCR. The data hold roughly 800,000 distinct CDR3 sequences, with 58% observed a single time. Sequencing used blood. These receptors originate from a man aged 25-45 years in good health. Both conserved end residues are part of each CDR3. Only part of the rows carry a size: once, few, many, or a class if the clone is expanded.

cdr3_aa: CSVQESNQPQHF
clone_size: few
v_call: TRBV29-1

cdr3_aa: CASSQARQSSYEQYF
clone_size: NA
v_call: TRBV4-3

cdr3_aa: CASSGSGDSGSGANVLTF
clone_size: NA
v_call: TRBV9

cdr3_aa: CSATGQGLGNEQFF
clone_size: few
v_call: TRBV20-1

cdr3_aa: CASSLAGTSEQFF
clone_size: NA
v_call: TRBV12-3/TRBV12-4

cdr3_aa: CASSPGLGQGTDTQYF
clone_size: few
v_call: TRBV5-1

cdr3_aa: CASSIPRGKTYEQYF
clone_size: NA
v_call: TRBV19

cdr3_aa: CASSPPSRGSTDTQYF
clone_size: NA
v_call: TRBV5-8

cdr3_aa: CASSFSALGGKLFF
clone_size: NA
v_call: TRBV27

cdr3_aa: CAISESSRVTDTQYF
clone_size: few
v_call: TRBV10-3

cdr3_aa: CASSRGNPSYEQYF
clone_size: NA
v_call: TRBV19

cdr3_aa: CASSLTDYSYEQYF
clone_size: NA
v_call: TRBV3-1

cdr3_aa: CSARDRGIYEQYF
clone_size: NA
v_call: TRBV20-1

cdr3_aa: CASSPGTSGNNEQFF
clone_size: many
v_call: TRBV7-3

cdr3_aa: CAISETQGPRTEAFF
clone_size: once
v_call: TRBV10-3

cdr3_aa: CASSLLGVSPQRAYEQYF
clone_size: NA
v_call: TRBV5-1